The 7 T cell receptor beta chains in this list originate from one sample, sequenced in a study of control samples from healthy donors and cancer patients. Produced via immunoSEQ multiplex PCR; TCRdb's table is partial and in-frame only. Seen here are about 190,000 clones, roughly nine tenths observed once, and the top ten hold about 1.7%. Sequenced material: blood. These receptor sequences come from a man aged 25-45 years in good health.

This chain links TRBV24-1 with TRBJ2-2; D gene ambiguous. Germline CDR1 and CDR2: KGHDR and SFDVKD. Trimming stripped 9 bases from V and 6 bases from J, with 7 bases between. The CDR3 runs 11 residues. CDR3 loop: CATGWAGELFF. CDR3 coding DNA: TGTGCCACCGGATGGGCCGGGGAGCTGTTTTTT.

The chain combines TRBV5-6 with TRBJ2-7; D remains ambiguous. Germline CDR1 is SGHDT and CDR2 is YYEEEE. This CDR3 comprises 14 residues. V lost 4 bases and J lost 3, with 14 bases in between. Here the CDR3 DNA reads TGTGCCAGCAGCGCCCAAGGTAGATTCTACGAGCAGTACTTC. This translates into CASSAQGRFYEQYF.

This chain connects TRBV5-1 to TRBJ2-1, with TRBD2 matching 7 bases. CDR3 length: 16 amino acids. Losses at the gene ends were 0 bases for V and 8 bases for J; bases not matched to a gene: 11. The V gene's germline CDR1 is SGHRS and CDR2 YFSETQ. Here the CDR3 DNA reads TGCGCCAGCAGCTTGGCCAGCGACACCGGGAGGTATGAGCAGTTCTTC. Residues: CASSLASDTGRYEQFF.

The chain uses TRBV13 and TRBJ2-4; 15 bases are shared with TRBD2. V lost 4 bases to trimming and J lost 8 bases; unmatched junction nucleotides: 6. The V gene's germline CDR1 is PRHDT and CDR2 FYEKMQ (reference sequence). The length of the CDR3 is 16 residues. The CDR3 DNA sequence: TGTGCCAGCAGCTCATGGACTAGCGGGGGGGCCGACATTCAGTACTTC. This codes for CASSSWTSGGADIQYF. Looking up the rest from reference TRBV13 and TRBJ2-4 gives the full variable domain: AAGVIQSPRHLIKEKRETATLKCYPIPRHDTVYWYQQGPGQDPQFLISFYEKMQSDKGSIPDRFSAQQFSDYHSELNMSSLELGDSALYFCASSSWTSGGADIQYFGAGTRLSVL.

This clone has a single count. The chain uses TRBV7-9 and TRBJ1-6; 7 bases agree with TRBD1. The trim removed 1 base at V and 10 bases at J, leaving 4 bases unmatched. The length of the CDR3 is 14 residues. Germline CDR1 reads SEHNR; CDR2 reads FQNEAQ (reference sequence). CDR3 sequence (DNA): TGTGCCAGCAGCTTAGGCGACAGGGAATCACCCCTCCACTTT. Protein sequence: CASSLGDRESPLHF. Supplemented by reference TRBV7-9 and TRBJ1-6, the full variable domain reads DTGVSQNPRHKITKRGQNVTFRCDPISEHNRLYWYRQTLGQGPEFLTYFQNEAQLEKSRLLSDRFSAERPKGSFSTLEIQRTEQGDSAMYLCASSLGDRESPLHFGNGTRLTVT.

V gene TRBV9 combines with J gene TRBJ1-5; TRBD1 matches 9 bases. The CDR3 is 15 amino acids. The germline V gene encodes CDR1 SGDLS and CDR2 YYNGEE. Trimming removed 3 bases from V and 4 bases from J; junction bases left unmatched: 5. The CDR3 loop reads CASSGGGQGNQPQHF. CDR3 DNA sequence: TGTGCCAGCAGCGGTGGAGGACAGGGGAATCAGCCCCAGCATTTT.

The chain joins TRBV3-1 (or the pseudogene TRBV3-2) to TRBJ1-2; weak D call: TRBD1 (5 bases). V was clipped by 4 bases and J by 7 bases, with 16 bases between them. Germline assignment: CDR1 LGHDT and CDR2 YNNKEL (reference sequence). CDR3 length: 14 amino acids. For the CDR3, the DNA is TGTGCCAGCAGCCTGTCGGAGGGGAGTGGTGGCTACACCTTC. Residues: CASSLSEGSGGYTF.